The clone carrying this TCR beta chain has a count of ten or more. The CDR3 is 14 amino acids. The V end was cut by 7 bases, the J end by 0 bases, with 13 bases between. This specimen comes from a study of regulatory T cells in long-lasting Graves disease. This sample's time point: newly diagnosed GD, antithyroid drugs for less than 3 months. After RNA was extracted from PBMCs, the TCR library was made from it. Building the TCR beta libraries relied on iRepertoire HTBI primers, and CDR3 regions underwent Arm-PCR. TCRdb re-analysed the multiplex PCR reads in MiXCR, keeping a single row per CDR3 protein. This table holds under 800,000 distinct CDR3 sequences, roughly 15% found once. These data were also reused for a study on T cells in Graves' hyperthyroidism and ophthalmopathy. This second study notes: Most thyroid clonotypes expanded above 0.001 were also detected in blood.

This specimen was peripheral blood mononuclear cells (PBMCs), taken at new diagnosis, from a patient treated with antithyroid drugs. The sequence was obtained from a woman aged 30 to 39 with Graves disease. The chain joins TRBV12-3 or TRBV12-4 to TRBJ2-7, with D possibly TRBD1 on 6 matching bases. DNA for the CDR3: TGTGCCAGCACCCAGACAGGTATCTCCTACGAGCAGTACTTC. It is translated as CASTQTGISYEQYF.